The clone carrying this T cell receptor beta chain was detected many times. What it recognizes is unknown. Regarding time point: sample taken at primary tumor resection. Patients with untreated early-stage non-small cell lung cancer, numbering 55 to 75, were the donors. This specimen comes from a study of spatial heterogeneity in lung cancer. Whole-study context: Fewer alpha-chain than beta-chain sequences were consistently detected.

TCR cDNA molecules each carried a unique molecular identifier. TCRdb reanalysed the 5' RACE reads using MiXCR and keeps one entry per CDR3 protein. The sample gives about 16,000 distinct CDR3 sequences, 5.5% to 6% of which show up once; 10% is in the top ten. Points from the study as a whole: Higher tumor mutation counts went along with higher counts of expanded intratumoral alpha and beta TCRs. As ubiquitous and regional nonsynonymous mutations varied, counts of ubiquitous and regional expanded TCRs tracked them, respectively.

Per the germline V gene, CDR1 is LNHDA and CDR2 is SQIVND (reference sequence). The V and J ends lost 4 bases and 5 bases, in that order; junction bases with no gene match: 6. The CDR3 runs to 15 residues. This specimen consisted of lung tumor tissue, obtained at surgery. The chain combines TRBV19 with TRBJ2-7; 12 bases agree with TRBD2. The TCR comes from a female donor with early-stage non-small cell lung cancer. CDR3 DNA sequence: TGTGCCAGTAGTACGACTAGCGGGAGTTTAGACGAGCAGTACTTC. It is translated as CASSTTSGSLDEQYF.